This TCR beta chain was retrieved from a study of T cell clones after liver transplantation. Study results and caveats: Donor-reactive sequences fell more than third party-reactive ones, suggesting partial deletion. Post-transplant, graft-donor-reactive CD4 TCRbeta sequences in blood dropped significantly in 5 of 8 subjects.

The protocol was immunoSEQ multiplex PCR, while the TCRdb copy is restricted to in-frame clones and leaves out a portion. Among about 9,100 clones listed, approximately 79% were seen once. The length of the CDR3 is 15 residues. V lost 3 bases to trimming and J lost 1 base; unmatched junction nucleotides: 0. Germline CDR1 MNHNS, CDR2 SASEGT. As regards this clone: The antigen is not known.

The source material was CD8+ T cells from blood, sampled before liver transplant. The chain is built from TRBV6-1 and TRBJ2-6; 7 bases align to TRBD1. The source is a human donor who received a liver transplant. DNA of the CDR3: TGTGCCAGCAGTGAGACAGGGTCTGGGGCCAACGTCCTGACTTTC. It specifies CASSETGSGANVLTF.